The 20 T cell receptor beta chains below all came from one sample that was sequenced in a study of shared clonotypes between healthy human individuals. TCRdb's table, derived via immunoSEQ multiplex PCR, lists solely in-frame clones and lacks some. The sample holds about 2,500,000 clones, more than 80% seen once. The sequenced sample consisted of naive CD4+ T cells sorted from blood. Noted subset: CD45RA+ positively selected. These receptors came from a young man in good health.

The chain combines TRBV4-3 with TRBJ2-7; 15 bases map to TRBD2. The ends lost 3 bases at V and 2 bases at J; junction bases unmatched: 2. Germline CDR1 LGHNA, CDR2 YSLEER. The CDR3 runs 16 residues. CDR3 coding DNA: TGCGCCAGCAGCCACGGACTAGCGGGAGGGACCTACGAGCAGTACTTC. This encodes CASSHGLAGGTYEQYF.

Points on this clone: Different DNA sequences within this sample yield the same CDR3. The V and J genes are TRBV7-6 and TRBJ2-5; the D is unclear. V gave up 1 base and J gave up 5 bases, with 5 bases separating them. CDR1 is SGHVS, CDR2 FNYEAQ, per germline. This CDR3 is built from 12 residues. CDR3 coding DNA: TGTGCCAGCAGCTTAGTTGGGGAGACCCAGTACTTC. This translates into CASSLVGETQYF.

This clone occurred once. V usage is TRBV6-4 and J usage is TRBJ2-3, with 8 bases lining up with TRBD2. This CDR3 contains 15 residues. With V trimmed by 4 bases and J by 4 bases, 7 bases remained unmatched. Germline-derived CDR1 and CDR2 are MRHNA and SNTAGT. DNA for the CDR3: TGTGCCAGCAGTGCTCTCTACGGGGGGGCAGATACGCAGTATTTT. Its protein product is CASSALYGGADTQYF.

The chain has TRBV29-1 and TRBJ2-5, with TRBD1 matching 10 bases. The DNA end lines up better with TRBJ2-7; the J call may be wrong. The CDR3 runs to 14 residues. In germline, CDR1 is SQVTM, CDR2 ANQGSEA. DNA for the CDR3: TGCAGCGTTGAAACGGACAGGGGGTCCTACGAGCAGTACTTC. Translation gives CSVETDRGSYEQYF.

The genes are TRBV25-1 and TRBJ2-1; TRBD1 aligns across 9 bases. Per the germline V gene, CDR1 is MGHDK and CDR2 is SYGVNS. The J segment lost 3 bases and the V segment lost 3 bases, leaving 6 bases of the junction unmatched. This CDR3 is 16 amino acids long. CDR3 amino acids: CASSEPDRGGYNEQFF. DNA for the CDR3: TGTGCCAGCAGTGAGCCGGACAGGGGAGGCTACAATGAGCAGTTCTTC.

The CDR3 bases are TGTGCCAGCAGCTCCAAGGGGACTAATGAAAAACTGTTTTTT. Its translation is CASSSKGTNEKLFF. This chain joins TRBV14 and TRBJ1-4, with D tentatively TRBD1 (5 bases). Germline loops: CDR1 SGHDN, CDR2 FVKESK. The CDR3 has 14 residues. Trimming stripped 5 bases from V and 2 bases from J, with 9 bases between. Variable domain in full (rest from reference TRBV14 and TRBJ1-4): EAGVTQFPSHSVIEKGQTVTLRCDPISGHDNLYWYRRVMGKEIKFLLHFVKESKQDESGMPNNRFLAERTGGTYSTLKVQPAELEDSGVYFCASSSKGTNEKLFFGSGTQLSVL.

The genes are TRBV5-1 and TRBJ2-3, with a tentative D call TRBD2 (5 bases). Germline loops: CDR1 SGHRS, CDR2 YFSETQ. V lost 0 bases and J lost 4, with 12 bases in between. This CDR3 has 15 amino acids. The CDR3: CASSLATSLPDTQYF. The CDR3 nucleotides read TGCGCCAGCAGCTTGGCCACTAGTTTGCCAGATACGCAGTATTTT.

The genes are TRBV4-1 and TRBJ1-4; the D gene is possibly TRBD1 (5 bases). This CDR3 is 15 amino acids long. CDR1 is MGHRA, CDR2 YSYEKL, per germline. V lost 4 bases and J 7 bases, leaving 16 bases between the germline ends. This CDR3 reads CASSPLWGRVEKLFF. As DNA, the CDR3 is TGCGCCAGCAGCCCGCTGTGGGGGAGGGTTGAAAAACTGTTTTTT.

As to this clone: One end of the junction varies from germline; a read error may be responsible. This rearrangement joins TRBV7-9 to TRBJ1-1; 7 nucleotides line up with TRBD1. This CDR3 has 13 residues. Looked up from germline, CDR1 is SEHNR and CDR2 is FQNEAQ (reference sequence). This CDR3 is CARSLLVQGTTFF. The CDR3 region has the DNA TGTGCCAGAAGCTTACTAGTACAGGGGACAACATTCTTT.

The chain combines TRBV2 with TRBJ2-3; tentatively, D is TRBD1 (6 bases). V lost 6 bases, J lost 0 bases, and 13 bases lay in between. The CDR3 runs 15 residues. The germline gives CDR1 SNHLY, CDR2 FYNNEI. CDR3 amino acids: CASRGGPSSTDTQYF. CDR3 coding DNA: TGTGCCAGCAGAGGGGGACCCTCAAGCACAGATACGCAGTATTTT.

The J gene is TRBJ2-7, the V gene TRBV5-1, with 10 bases matching TRBD1. This CDR3 is built from 16 residues. Germline-derived CDR1 and CDR2 are SGHRS and YFSETQ. The V segment lost 3 bases and the J segment 1 base; nucleotides outside the gene matches: 7. CDR3 in DNA: TGCGCCAGCAGCTCGGAGGGGGACAGGGGATCCTACGAGCAGTACTTC. Translated: CASSSEGDRGSYEQYF. Based on the CDR3 plus reference TRBV5-1 and TRBJ2-7, the full variable domain is KAGVTQTPRYLIKTRGQQVTLSCSPISGHRSVSWYQQTPGQGLQFLFEYFSETQRNKGNFPGRFSGRQFSNSRSEMNVSTLELGDSALYLCASSSEGDRGSYEQYFGPGTRLTVT.

The V and J genes are TRBV7-2 and TRBJ1-5; the D is unclear. Per the germline V gene, CDR1 is SGHTA and CDR2 is FQGNSA. Trimming took off 4 bases at V and 4 bases at J, with 8 bases between the two ends. CDR3 length: 13 amino acids. CDR3: CASSYGVNQPQHF. The CDR3 DNA sequence: TGTGCCAGCAGCTACGGGGTTAATCAGCCCCAGCATTTT.

The chain has TRBV6-5 and TRBJ2-1; TRBD2 aligns across 8 bases. The CDR3 sequence is 14 residues long. V shed 5 bases, J shed 9 bases, and the junction held 9 bases outside the gene matches. Looked up from germline, CDR1 is MNHEY and CDR2 is SVGAGI. CDR3 region: CASSTYVSGGEQFF. The CDR3 DNA sequence: TGTGCCAGCAGTACTTATGTAAGCGGGGGTGAGCAGTTCTTC.

The chain carries TRBV21-1 and TRBJ2-7; the D call in the table, TRBD2, was not verified against the DNA. TRBV21-1 is recorded as a pseudogene. The CDR3 extends over 18 amino acids. The CDR3 region has the DNA TGTGCCAGCAGCAACAAGCGGATAGCGGGTTCCTACTCCTACGAGCAGTACTTC. This translates into CASSNKRIAGSYSYEQYF.

The chain carries TRBV6-5 and TRBJ1-1; D gene unclear. The CDR3 length is 14 residues. Trimming removed 5 bases from V and 9 bases from J, with 19 bases in between. Germline-derived CDR1 and CDR2 are MNHEY and SVGAGI. The CDR3 DNA follows: TGTGCCAGCAGTCGACCAGAGCCCGGGTCCCAAGCTTTCTTT. Its protein is CASSRPEPGSQAFF.

This CDR3 is CASSSISGRFSYEQYF. CDR3 nucleotides: TGTGCCAGCAGTTCGATTTCAGGGCGTTTCTCCTACGAGCAGTACTTC. The rearrangement links TRBV6-5 to TRBJ2-7; perhaps TRBD1 as D (5 bases). This CDR3 spans 16 amino acids. Trimming left V 4 bases short and J 0 bases short, with 16 bases between. Germline V gene data show CDR1 as MNHEY and CDR2 as SVGAGI.

Regarding this clone: Other DNA sequences of this sample code for an identical CDR3. V is TRBV10-3 and J is TRBJ2-5, with D uncertain. The germline V and J ends were trimmed by 8 bases and 2 bases, with 12 bases remaining between them. The length of the CDR3 is 13 residues. Germline lookup yields CDR1 ENHRY and CDR2 SYGVKD. CDR3 DNA: TGTGCCATCGCCCCTGGTCGGCAAGAGACCCAGTACTTC. Translated, it gives CAIAPGRQETQYF.

Note on this clone: The junction departs from germline at one end; a sequencing error may be responsible. V gene TRBV14 combines with J gene TRBJ2-1; 9 nucleotides align to TRBD2. CDR1 and CDR2 (germline): SGHDN, FVKESK. The CDR3 has 16 amino acids. The CDR3 sequence: CASSPGRLAEYSEQFF. DNA of the CDR3: TGTGCCAGCAGCCCCGGGAGACTAGCGGAGTACAGTGAGCAGTTCTTC.

The gene calls are TRBV6-1 and TRBJ1-5, with D maybe TRBD1 (5 bases). CDR1 MNHNS and CDR2 SASEGT come from the germline V gene. The CDR3 has 14 residues. Trimming pared 6 bases from V and 6 bases from J, leaving 15 bases between. The CDR3 region has the DNA TGTGCCAGCAGAGGGGCGACACACTCTCAGCCCCAGCATTTT. Translation: CASRGATHSQPQHF.

This chain links TRBV5-1 with TRBJ2-5; 7 nucleotides agree with TRBD1. The CDR3 totals 14 residues. V lost 3 bases, J lost 3 bases, and 5 bases stayed unmatched. The germline V gene encodes CDR1 SGHRS and CDR2 YFSETQ. The DNA for the CDR3 is TGCGCCAGCAGCTGGCCCGGGACAGAAGAGACCCAGTACTTC. This translates into CASSWPGTEETQYF.